The sequence of this T cell receptor (beta chain) was determined in a study of cytomegalovirus exposure and HLA in healthy donors. A multiplex PCR was run with 60 Vbeta primers and 13 Jbeta primers. TCRdb's table, derived via immunoSEQ multiplex PCR, lists solely in-frame clones and lacks some. This sample's clone table lists roughly 51,000 clones. Trimming cost V 4 bases and J 6 bases, with 11 bases left between them. Per germline, CDR1 MNHEY and CDR2 SVGAGI. There are 13 residues in the CDR3. The study, taken as a whole, reports: Later analysis showed TCR association rates varying by HLA locus, highest for DRB1 and lowest for HLA-C.

Comments on this clone: What it binds is not known.

The material sequenced was PBMCs. The V gene is TRBV6-5, the J gene TRBJ2-3, with D possibly being TRBD2 (5 bases). The receptor was derived from a woman between 35 and 50 years old in good health and CMV-seronegative. The CDR3 spells CASSLRRQDTQYF. In DNA, the CDR3 is TGTGCCAGCAGTTTGCGGAGGCAGGATACGCAGTATTTT.